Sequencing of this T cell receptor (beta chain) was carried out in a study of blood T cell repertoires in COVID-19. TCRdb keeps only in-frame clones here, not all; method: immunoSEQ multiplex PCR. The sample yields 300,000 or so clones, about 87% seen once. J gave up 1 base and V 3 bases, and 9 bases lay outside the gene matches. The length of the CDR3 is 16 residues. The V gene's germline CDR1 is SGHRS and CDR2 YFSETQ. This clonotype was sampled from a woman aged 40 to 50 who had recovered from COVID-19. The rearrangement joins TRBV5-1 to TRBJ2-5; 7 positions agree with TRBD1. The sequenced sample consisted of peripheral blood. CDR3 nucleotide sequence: TGCGCCAGCAGCTCGGGGACAGCCTCCGCCCAAGAGACCCAGTACTTC. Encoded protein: CASSSGTASAQETQYF.